A single sample is the source of the 10 T cell receptor beta chains below, sequenced in a study of blood T cell repertoires in COVID-19 (dated by TCRdb to about 2020). The library was built by means of the immunoSEQ multiplex PCR assay. The clones in this table, taken by TCRdb from immuneACCESS, are in-frame only. Not every clone is retained; where verified, under half of the shortfall comes from an unresolved V gene, and the cause of the rest is unknown. Here the sample has fewer than 200,000 clones; nearly 90% occur a single time. Less than 2% of the sample is in the top ten clones. Material for sequencing was peripheral blood. These receptors came from a young man who had recovered from COVID-19.

The V and J genes are TRBV6-4 and TRBJ2-2; maybe TRBD1 (6 bases). Per germline, CDR1 MRHNA and CDR2 SNTAGT. Trimming left V 5 bases short and J 8 bases short, with 12 bases between. The CDR3 covers 13 residues. In nucleotides, the CDR3 is TGTGCCAGCAGTCCCGACAGGTTGGGGGAGCTGTTTTTT. This sequence encodes CASSPDRLGELFF.

The genes are TRBV28 and TRBJ2-5; tentatively, D is TRBD2 (7 bases). Trimming pared 3 bases from V and 5 bases from J, leaving 22 bases between. Per the germline V gene, CDR1 is MDHEN and CDR2 is SYDVKM. CDR3 length: 17 amino acids. CDR3 amino acids: CASSFLAWGGTGETQYF. The CDR3 DNA follows: TGTGCCAGCAGTTTCTTGGCCTGGGGGGGCACGGGGGAGACCCAGTACTTC. The full variable domain, its missing parts supplied by reference TRBV28 and TRBJ2-5, is DVKVTQSSRYLVKRTGEKVFLECVQDMDHENMFWYRQDPGLGLRLIYFSYDVKMKEKGDIPEGYSVSREKKERFSLILESASTNQTSMYLCASSFLAWGGTGETQYFGPGTRLLVL.

The chain links TRBV28 to TRBJ2-2, with D possibly being TRBD2 (6 bases). Per the germline V gene, CDR1 is MDHEN and CDR2 is SYDVKM. Trimming took 6 bases from V and 3 from J, leaving 11 bases between them. The CDR3 covers 14 residues. The CDR3 here is CASSPTGDTGELFF. CDR3 nucleotides: TGTGCCAGCAGCCCAACGGGGGACACCGGGGAGCTGTTTTTT.

This chain links TRBV7-9 with TRBJ2-3; TRBD2 matches at 9 bases. Trimming took 3 bases from V and 5 from J; bases not matched to a gene: 3. The germline CDR1 and CDR2 sequences are SEHNR and FQNEAQ (reference sequence). This CDR3 is 14 amino acids long. As DNA, the CDR3 is TGTGCCAGCAGCTTCAGCGGGAGGATAGATACGCAGTATTTT. Protein sequence: CASSFSGRIDTQYF.

The CDR3: CASSDRGQIYGYTF. CDR3 bases: TGTGCCAGTAGCGACAGGGGGCAAATCTATGGCTACACCTTC. The chain carries TRBV19 and TRBJ1-2; the match to TRBD1 covers 10 bases. CDR1 LNHDA and CDR2 SQIVND come from the germline V gene (reference sequence). V dropped 6 bases and J dropped 4; count of bases not matched to a gene: 5. The CDR3 has 14 residues.

The chain joins TRBV2 to TRBJ2-7, with D hard to call. The length of the CDR3 is 10 residues. Germline V gene sequence: CDR1 SNHLY, CDR2 FYNNEI. V lost 6 bases, J lost 3 bases, and 3 bases lay in between. The CDR3 is CASSFYEQYF. Here the CDR3 DNA reads TGTGCCAGCAGCTTCTACGAGCAGTACTTC.

The chain has TRBV6-6 and TRBJ1-1, with a possible D match to TRBD1 (5 bases). The length of the CDR3 is 15 residues. Germline V lookup: CDR1 MNHNY, CDR2 SVGAGI (reference sequence). The V end lost 2 bases, the J end lost 4 bases, and 14 bases lay between the germline ends. The CDR3 is CASSYGARVSTEAFF. The CDR3 DNA reads as TGTGCCAGCAGTTACGGGGCCAGGGTGAGCACTGAAGCTTTCTTT.

The V gene is TRBV11-2, the J gene TRBJ2-3, with a tentative D call TRBD2 (5 bases). Germline V CDR1 and CDR2: SGHAT, FQNNGV. The CDR3 totals 12 residues. V was shortened by 5 bases and J by 10 bases, with 13 bases between the two germline ends. CDR3 nucleotide sequence: TGTGCCAGCAGCCCCCAACGGGAACCGCAGTATTTT. Translation gives CASSPQREPQYF.

The chain links TRBV6-2 or TRBV6-3 to TRBJ2-7; 9 bases match TRBD1. The CDR3 loop spans 16 amino acids. Germline CDR1 reads MNHEY; CDR2 reads SVGEGT. The V gene end was trimmed by 4 bases and the J gene end by 5 bases; junction bases not matched to a gene: 12. The CDR3 is CASSSGTGYRNDEQYF. The DNA for the CDR3 is TGTGCCAGCAGTTCAGGGACAGGGTACAGAAATGACGAGCAGTACTTC.

The rearrangement joins TRBV24-1 to TRBJ1-2, with 10 bases identical to TRBD1. This CDR3 has 15 amino acids. The germline CDR1 and CDR2 sequences are KGHDR and SFDVKD. Unmatched junction bases numbered 3, after V lost 4 bases and J lost 2 bases. The CDR3 DNA follows: TGTGCCACCAGTGAGGACAGGGGGGAGAACTATGGCTACACCTTC. Translated: CATSEDRGENYGYTF.